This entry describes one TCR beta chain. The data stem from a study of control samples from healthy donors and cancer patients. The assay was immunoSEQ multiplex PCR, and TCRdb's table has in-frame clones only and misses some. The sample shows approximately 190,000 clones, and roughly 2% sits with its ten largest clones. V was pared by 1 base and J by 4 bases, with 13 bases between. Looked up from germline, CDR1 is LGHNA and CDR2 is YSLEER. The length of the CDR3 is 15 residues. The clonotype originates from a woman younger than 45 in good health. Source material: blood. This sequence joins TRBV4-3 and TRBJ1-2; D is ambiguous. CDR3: CASSQVDSAGYGYTF. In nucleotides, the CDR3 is TGCGCCAGCAGCCAAGTAGACTCAGCGGGCTATGGCTACACCTTC.